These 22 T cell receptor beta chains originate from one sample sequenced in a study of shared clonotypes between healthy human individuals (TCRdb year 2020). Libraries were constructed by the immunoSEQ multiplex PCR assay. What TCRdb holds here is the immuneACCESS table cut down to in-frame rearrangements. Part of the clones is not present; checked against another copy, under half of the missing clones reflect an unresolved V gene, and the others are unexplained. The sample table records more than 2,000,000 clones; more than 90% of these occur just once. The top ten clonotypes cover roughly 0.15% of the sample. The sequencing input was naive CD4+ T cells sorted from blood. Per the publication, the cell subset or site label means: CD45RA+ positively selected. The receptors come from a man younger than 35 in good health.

The DNA of the CDR3 is TGTGCCAGCACCAGGACAGGGGGAGGTGAAAAACTGTTTTTT. Its protein is CASTRTGGGEKLFF. V is TRBV9 and J is TRBJ1-4; 10 bases map to TRBD1. The V segment lost 6 bases and the J segment 7 bases; nucleotides outside the gene matches: 6. CDR1 and CDR2 from the germline V gene are SGDLS and YYNGEE. CDR3 length: 14 amino acids.

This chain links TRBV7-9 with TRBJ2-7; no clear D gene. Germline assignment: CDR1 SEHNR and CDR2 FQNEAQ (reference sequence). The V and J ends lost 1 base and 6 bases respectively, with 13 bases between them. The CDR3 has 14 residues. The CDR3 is CASSLVDQWVEQYF. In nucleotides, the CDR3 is TGTGCCAGCAGCTTAGTAGACCAGTGGGTCGAGCAGTACTTC.

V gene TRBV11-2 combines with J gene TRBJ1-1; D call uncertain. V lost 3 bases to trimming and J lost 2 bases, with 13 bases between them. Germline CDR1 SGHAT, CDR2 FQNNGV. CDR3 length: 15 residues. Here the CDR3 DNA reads TGTGCCAGCAGCTTGTCAATGGCGCTTAACACTGAAGCTTTCTTT. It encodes CASSLSMALNTEAFF.

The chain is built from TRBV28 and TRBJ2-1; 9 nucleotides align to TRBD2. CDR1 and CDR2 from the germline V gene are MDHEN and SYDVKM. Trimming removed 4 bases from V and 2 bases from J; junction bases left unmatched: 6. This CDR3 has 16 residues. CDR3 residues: CASSSWSGGTYNEQFF. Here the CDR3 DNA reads TGTGCCAGCAGTTCCTGGAGCGGGGGGACCTACAATGAGCAGTTCTTC.

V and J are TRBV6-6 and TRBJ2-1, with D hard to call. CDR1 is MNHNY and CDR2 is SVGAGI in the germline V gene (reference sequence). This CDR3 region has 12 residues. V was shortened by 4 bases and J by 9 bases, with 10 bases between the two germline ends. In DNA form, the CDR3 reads TGTGCCAGCAGTTCTACAACGAGTGAGCAGTTCTTC. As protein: CASSSTTSEQFF.

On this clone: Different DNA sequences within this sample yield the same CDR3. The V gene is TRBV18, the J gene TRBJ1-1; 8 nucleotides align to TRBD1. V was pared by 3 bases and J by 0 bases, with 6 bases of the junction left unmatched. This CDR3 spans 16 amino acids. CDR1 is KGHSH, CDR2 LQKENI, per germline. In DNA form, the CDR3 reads TGTGCCAGCTCACCTGGGACAGGCACATTGAACACTGAAGCTTTCTTT. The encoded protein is CASSPGTGTLNTEAFF.

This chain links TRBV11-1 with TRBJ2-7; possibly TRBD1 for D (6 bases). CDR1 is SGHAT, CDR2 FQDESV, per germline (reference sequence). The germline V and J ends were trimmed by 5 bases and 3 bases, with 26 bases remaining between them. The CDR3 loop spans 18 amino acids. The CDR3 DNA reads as TGTGCCAGCAGCGGCGGCCAGGGGCTCGGAACGTTAAACTACGAGCAGTACTTC. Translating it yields CASSGGQGLGTLNYEQYF.

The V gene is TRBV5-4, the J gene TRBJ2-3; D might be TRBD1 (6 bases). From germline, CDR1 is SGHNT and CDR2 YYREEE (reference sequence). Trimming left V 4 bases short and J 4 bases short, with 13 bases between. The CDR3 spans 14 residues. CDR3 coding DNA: TGTGCCAGCAGCCCCCCAGGGGTACCAGATACGCAGTATTTT. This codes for CASSPPGVPDTQYF.

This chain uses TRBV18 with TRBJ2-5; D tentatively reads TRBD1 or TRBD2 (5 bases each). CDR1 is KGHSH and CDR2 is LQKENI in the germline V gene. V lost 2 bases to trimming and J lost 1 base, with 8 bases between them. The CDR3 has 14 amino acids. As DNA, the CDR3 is TGTGCCAGCTCACCAATGGGGACCCAAGAGACCCAGTACTTC. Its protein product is CASSPMGTQETQYF. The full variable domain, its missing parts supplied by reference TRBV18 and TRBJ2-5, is NAGVMQNPRHLVRRRGQEARLRCSPMKGHSHVYWYRQLPEEGLKFMVYLQKENIIDESGMPKERFSAEFPKEGPSILRIQQVVRGDSAAYFCASSPMGTQETQYFGPGTRLLVL.

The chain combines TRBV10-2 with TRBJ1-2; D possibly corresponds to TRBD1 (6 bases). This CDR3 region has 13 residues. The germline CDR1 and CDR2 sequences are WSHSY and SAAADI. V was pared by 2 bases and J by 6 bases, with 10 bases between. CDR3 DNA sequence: TGCGCCAGCAGTGAGCCCACAGGGAATGGCTACACCTTC. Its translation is CASSEPTGNGYTF.

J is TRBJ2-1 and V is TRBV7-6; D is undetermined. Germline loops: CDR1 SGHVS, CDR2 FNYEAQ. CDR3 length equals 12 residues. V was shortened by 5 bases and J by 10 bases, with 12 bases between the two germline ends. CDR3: CASSPNPGEQFF. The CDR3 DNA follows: TGTGCCAGCAGCCCCAACCCCGGCGAGCAGTTCTTC. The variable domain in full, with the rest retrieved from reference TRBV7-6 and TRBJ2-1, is GAGVSQSPRYKVTKRGQDVALRCDPISGHVSLYWYRQALGQGPEFLTYFNYEAQQDKSGLPNDRFSAERPEGSISTLTIQRTEQRDSAMYRCASSPNPGEQFFGPGTRLTVL.

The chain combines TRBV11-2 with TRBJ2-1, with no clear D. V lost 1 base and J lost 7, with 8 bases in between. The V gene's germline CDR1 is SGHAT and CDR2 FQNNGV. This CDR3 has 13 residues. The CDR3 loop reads CASSLVGRNEQFF. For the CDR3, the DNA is TGTGCCAGCAGCTTAGTAGGTAGAAATGAGCAGTTCTTC.

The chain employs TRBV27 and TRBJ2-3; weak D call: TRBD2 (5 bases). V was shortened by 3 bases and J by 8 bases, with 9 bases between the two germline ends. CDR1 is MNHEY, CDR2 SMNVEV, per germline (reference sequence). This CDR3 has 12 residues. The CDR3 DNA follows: TGTGCCAGCAGTTTCCGGGATGGTACGCAGTATTTT. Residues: CASSFRDGTQYF.

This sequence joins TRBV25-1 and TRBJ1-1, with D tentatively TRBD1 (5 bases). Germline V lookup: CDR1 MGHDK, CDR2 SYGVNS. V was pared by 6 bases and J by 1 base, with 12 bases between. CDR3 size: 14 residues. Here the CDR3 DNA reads TGTGCCAGCAGGTCCAGGGAATCGAACACTGAAGCTTTCTTT. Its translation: CASRSRESNTEAFF.

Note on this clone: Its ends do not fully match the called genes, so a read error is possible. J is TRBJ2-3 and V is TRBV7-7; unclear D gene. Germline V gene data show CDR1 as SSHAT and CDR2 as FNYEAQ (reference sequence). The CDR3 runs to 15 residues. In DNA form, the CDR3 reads TGTGCTAGCAGCTTAGATGGCATCAGCACAGATACGCAGTATTTT. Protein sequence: CASSLDGISTDTQYF.

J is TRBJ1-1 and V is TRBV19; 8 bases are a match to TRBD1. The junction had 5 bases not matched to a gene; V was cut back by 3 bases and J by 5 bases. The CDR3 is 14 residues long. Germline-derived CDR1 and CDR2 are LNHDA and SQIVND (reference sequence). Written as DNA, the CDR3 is TGTGCCAGTAGTATCCAGGGGGCGTGGACTGAAGCTTTCTTT. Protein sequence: CASSIQGAWTEAFF.

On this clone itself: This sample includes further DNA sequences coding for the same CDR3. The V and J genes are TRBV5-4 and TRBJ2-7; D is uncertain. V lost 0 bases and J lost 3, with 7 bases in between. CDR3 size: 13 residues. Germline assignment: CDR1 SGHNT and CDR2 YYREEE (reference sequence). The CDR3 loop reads CASSLDGFYEQYF. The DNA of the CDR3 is TGTGCCAGCAGCTTGGATGGGTTCTACGAGCAGTACTTC.

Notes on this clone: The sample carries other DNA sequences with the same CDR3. CDR3 residues: CAISGQGSSYEQYF. In DNA, the CDR3 is TGTGCCATATCGGGACAGGGGAGCTCCTACGAGCAGTACTTC. V and J are TRBV10-3 and TRBJ2-7; 10 positions agree with TRBD1. The CDR3 is made up of 14 amino acids. Looked up from germline, CDR1 is ENHRY and CDR2 is SYGVKD. After removal of 9 bases from V and 0 bases from J, the junction contained 5 bases not matched to a gene.

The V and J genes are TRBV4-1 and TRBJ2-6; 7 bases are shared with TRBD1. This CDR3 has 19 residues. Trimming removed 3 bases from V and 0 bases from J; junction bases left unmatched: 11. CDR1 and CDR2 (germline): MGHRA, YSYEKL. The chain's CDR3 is CASSHPGQYLLSGANVLTF. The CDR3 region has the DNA TGCGCCAGCAGCCACCCGGGACAGTATTTACTCTCTGGGGCCAACGTCCTGACTTTC.

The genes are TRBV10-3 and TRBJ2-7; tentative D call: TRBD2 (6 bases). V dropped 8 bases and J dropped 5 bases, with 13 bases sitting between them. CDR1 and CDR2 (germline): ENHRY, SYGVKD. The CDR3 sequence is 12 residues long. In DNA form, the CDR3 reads TGTGCCATCTCGGAGGGAGGCAACGAGCAGTACTTC. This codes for CAISEGGNEQYF.

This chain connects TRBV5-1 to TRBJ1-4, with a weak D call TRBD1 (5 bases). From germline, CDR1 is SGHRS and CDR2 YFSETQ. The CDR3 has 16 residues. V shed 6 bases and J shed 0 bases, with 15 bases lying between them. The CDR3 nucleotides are TGCGCCAGCAAGCCCGGGACGTCTTCAACTAATGAAAAACTGTTTTTT. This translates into CASKPGTSSTNEKLFF.

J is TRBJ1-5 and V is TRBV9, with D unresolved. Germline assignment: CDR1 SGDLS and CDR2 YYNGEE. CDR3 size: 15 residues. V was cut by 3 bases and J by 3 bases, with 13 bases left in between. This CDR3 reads CASSAGGLLNQPQHF. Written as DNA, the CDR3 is TGTGCCAGCAGCGCCGGAGGGCTCCTCAATCAGCCCCAGCATTTT.